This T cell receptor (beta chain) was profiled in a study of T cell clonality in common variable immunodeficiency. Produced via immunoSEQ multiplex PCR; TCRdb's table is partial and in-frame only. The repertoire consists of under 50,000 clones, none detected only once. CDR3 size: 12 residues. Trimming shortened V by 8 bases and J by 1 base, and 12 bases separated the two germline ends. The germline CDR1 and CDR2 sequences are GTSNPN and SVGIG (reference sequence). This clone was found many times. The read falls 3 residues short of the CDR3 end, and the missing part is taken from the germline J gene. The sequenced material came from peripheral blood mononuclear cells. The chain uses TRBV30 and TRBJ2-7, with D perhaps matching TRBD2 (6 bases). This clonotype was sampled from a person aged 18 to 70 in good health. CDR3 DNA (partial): TGTGCCGGAATGGGGGGTTCCTACGAG. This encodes CAGMGGSYE. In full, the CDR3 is CAGMGGSYEQYF. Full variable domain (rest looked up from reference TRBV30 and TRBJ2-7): SQTIHQWPATLVQPVGSPLSLECTVEGTSNPNLYWYRQAAGRGLQLLFYSVGIGQISSEVPQNLSASRPQDRQFILSSKKLLLSDSGFYLCAGMGGSYEQYFGPGTRLTVT.